The 30 T cell receptor beta chains in this list originate from one sample, sequenced in a study of blood T cell repertoires in COVID-19. The table came from immunoSEQ multiplex PCR; TCRdb's copy has only in-frame clones and leaves some out. The sample includes 230,000 or so clones, 89% of them seen just once. The sequenced material came from peripheral blood. All receptors derive from a woman aged 35 to 49 who had recovered from COVID-19.

This clone came up once. This chain links TRBV10-3 with TRBJ2-2; 8 positions match TRBD2. V was clipped by 9 bases and J by 3 bases; unmatched bases: 9. Germline CDR1 and CDR2: ENHRY and SYGVKD. This CDR3 spans 15 amino acids. The CDR3 protein is CAISSGGPYTGELFF. In DNA form, the CDR3 reads TGTGCCATAAGCTCGGGAGGGCCGTACACCGGGGAGCTGTTTTTT.

The chain recombines TRBV24-1 with TRBJ2-7, with 13 bases matching TRBD2. Germline V gives CDR1 KGHDR, CDR2 SFDVKD. V lost 3 bases and J lost 4; bases outside the gene matches: 11. The CDR3 has 18 residues. Written as DNA, the CDR3 is TGTGCCACCAGTGATAATACCGGACTAGCGGGAGTGTGGTACGAGCAGTACGTC. Amino acid sequence: CATSDNTGLAGVWYEQYV.

This clone was seen only once. The V and J genes are TRBV7-9 and TRBJ1-1; D unresolved. Trimming shortened V by 5 bases and J by 5 bases, and 15 bases separated the two germline ends. The CDR3 has 14 amino acids. Looked up from germline, CDR1 is SEHNR and CDR2 is FQNEAQ (reference sequence). The CDR3 protein is CASSPGLWGTEAFF. The CDR3 DNA is TGTGCCAGCAGCCCGGGATTATGGGGAACTGAAGCTTTCTTT.

The rearrangement links TRBV30 to TRBJ1-4, with D unclear. Trimming shortened V by 3 bases and J by 4 bases, and 15 bases separated the two germline ends. This CDR3 comprises 15 residues. Germline V gene lookup returns CDR1 GTSNPN and CDR2 SVGIG (reference sequence). CDR3 DNA sequence: TGTGCCTGGAGCGCACGGGGAGACTTTAATGAAAAACTGTTTTTT. It specifies CAWSARGDFNEKLFF. Full variable domain (rest looked up from reference TRBV30 and TRBJ1-4): SQTIHQWPATLVQPVGSPLSLECTVEGTSNPNLYWYRQAAGRGLQLLFYSVGIGQISSEVPQNLSASRPQDRQFILSSKKLLLSDSGFYLCAWSARGDFNEKLFFGSGTQLSVL.

This chain joins TRBV19 and TRBJ2-1; tentative D call: TRBD2 (6 bases). CDR3 size: 16 residues. The germline V and J ends were trimmed by 1 base and 2 bases, with 12 bases remaining between them. Germline V gene sequence: CDR1 LNHDA, CDR2 SQIVND (reference sequence). The CDR3 nucleotides read TGTGCCAGTAGTATAGGACTAGATCGCACCTACAATGAGCAGTTCTTC. Translating it yields CASSIGLDRTYNEQFF.

This chain uses TRBV11-1 with TRBJ2-1; D remains ambiguous. Germline V gene lookup returns CDR1 SGHAT and CDR2 FQDESV (reference sequence). V was pared by 5 bases and J by 9 bases, with 11 bases between. The CDR3 sequence is 12 residues long. The CDR3 is CASSHMSVEQFF. CDR3 bases: TGTGCCAGCAGCCATATGTCAGTTGAGCAGTTCTTC.

The chain has TRBV6-6 and TRBJ1-1; 10 bases align to TRBD1. V was clipped by 6 bases and J by 0 bases; unmatched bases: 7. CDR1 and CDR2 (germline): MNHNY, SVGAGI (reference sequence). CDR3 length: 16 residues. The CDR3 DNA follows: TGTGCCAGCAGCCAGACAGGGGGCAGCGTGAACACTGAAGCTTTCTTT. This sequence encodes CASSQTGGSVNTEAFF.

J is TRBJ2-7 and V is TRBV27; D is uncertain. V lost 0 bases, J lost 3 bases, and 3 bases lay in between. The CDR3 has 12 amino acids. Germline V gene data show CDR1 as MNHEY and CDR2 as SMNVEV (reference sequence). CDR3 sequence (DNA): TGTGCCAGCAGTTTATCCGGCTACGAGCAGTACTTC. Amino acids: CASSLSGYEQYF.

The chain has TRBV11-2 and TRBJ1-5; D possibly corresponds to TRBD1 (5 bases). The CDR3 has 14 amino acids. V lost 1 base, J lost 1 base, and 5 bases lay in between. Germline V gene lookup returns CDR1 SGHAT and CDR2 FQNNGV. CDR3 sequence reads: CASSLAGSNQPQHF. DNA of the CDR3: TGTGCCAGCAGCTTAGCAGGGAGCAATCAGCCCCAGCATTTT. Full variable domain (remainder filled in from reference TRBV11-2 and TRBJ1-5): EAGVAQSPRYKIIEKRQSVAFWCNPISGHATLYWYQQILGQGPKLLIQFQNNGVVDDSQLPKDRFSAERLKGVDSTLKIQPAKLEDSAVYLCASSLAGSNQPQHFGDGTRLSIL.

In nucleotides, the CDR3 is TGTGCCACCGGGACTGATACTAACTATGGCTACACCTTC. Translation: CATGTDTNYGYTF. The chain couples TRBV28 to TRBJ1-2; the D gene is possibly TRBD1 (5 bases). CDR3 length equals 13 residues. Trimming removed 10 bases from V and 0 bases from J, with 12 bases in between. The germline V gene encodes CDR1 MDHEN and CDR2 SYDVKM.

CDR3: CASSAGLITTGELFF. In DNA, the CDR3 is TGTGCCAGCAGCGCGGGACTTATTACCACCGGGGAGCTGTTTTTT. V and J are TRBV9 and TRBJ2-2, with D perhaps matching TRBD2 (6 bases). The CDR3 sequence is 15 residues long. Trimming cost V 3 bases and J 4 bases, with 13 bases left between them. CDR1 is SGDLS and CDR2 is YYNGEE in the germline V gene.

The CDR3 reads CASSPTSGRGDTQYF. Written as DNA, the CDR3 is TGTGCCAGCAGTCCGACTAGCGGGAGAGGAGATACGCAGTATTTT. V is TRBV2 and J is TRBJ2-3; 12 positions match TRBD2. The CDR3 has 15 amino acids. J gave up 5 bases and V 5 bases, and 5 bases lay outside the gene matches. Germline V gene data show CDR1 as SNHLY and CDR2 as FYNNEI.

The V and J genes are TRBV29-1 and TRBJ2-1, with D possibly TRBD2 on 6 matching bases. Germline V gene lookup returns CDR1 SQVTM and CDR2 ANQGSEA. CDR3 length: 13 amino acids. Trimming stripped 3 bases from V and 2 bases from J, with 8 bases between. The CDR3 nucleotides read TGCAGCGTTGAGGGGGGTGCCTACAATGAGCAGTTCTTC. Amino acids: CSVEGGAYNEQFF.

The J gene is TRBJ1-6, the V gene TRBV7-2; D unresolved. The CDR3 has 12 amino acids. Germline CDR1 reads SGHTA; CDR2 reads FQGNSA. V gave up 1 base and J gave up 9 bases, with 4 bases separating them. This CDR3 is CASSLVRSPLHF. As DNA, the CDR3 is TGTGCCAGCAGCTTAGTTCGTTCACCCCTCCACTTT.

The CDR3 loop reads CASSPPGGQPQHF. In nucleotides, the CDR3 is TGCGCCAGCAGCCCCCCGGGTGGACAGCCCCAGCATTTT. The chain has TRBV4-1 and TRBJ1-5; D not resolved. CDR3 size: 13 residues. The V and J ends lost 4 bases and 7 bases respectively, with 11 bases between them. Germline values: CDR1 MGHRA, CDR2 YSYEKL.

The rearrangement joins TRBV6-5 to TRBJ1-2, with 7 bases aligning to TRBD1. There are 15 residues in the CDR3. V lost 5 bases to trimming and J lost 2 bases; unmatched junction nucleotides: 8. The germline V gene has CDR1 MNHEY and CDR2 SVGAGI. The DNA of the CDR3 is TGTGCCAGCAGTCGTCCGGCGACAGGGAACTATGGCTACACCTTC. Amino acid sequence: CASSRPATGNYGYTF.

V and J are TRBV4-1 and TRBJ2-7, with D hard to call. Germline lookup yields CDR1 MGHRA and CDR2 YSYEKL. V was clipped by 0 bases and J by 4 bases, with 7 bases between them. This CDR3 has 13 amino acids. The CDR3 nucleotides are TGCGCCAGCAGCCAAGACGAGGATTACGAGCAGTACGTC. This codes for CASSQDEDYEQYV.

This clone was observed a few times. The gene calls are TRBV7-9 and TRBJ2-2; D unresolved. Germline V CDR1 and CDR2: SEHNR, FQNEAQ (reference sequence). Trimming shortened V by 1 base and J by 3 bases, and 6 bases separated the two germline ends. The CDR3 sequence is 14 residues long. The CDR3 sequence is CASSLVEYTGELFF. In DNA form, the CDR3 reads TGTGCCAGCAGCTTAGTGGAGTACACCGGGGAGCTGTTTTTT.

The V gene is TRBV27, the J gene TRBJ1-5, with TRBD1 identical over 9 bases. Per the germline V gene, CDR1 is MNHEY and CDR2 is SMNVEV (reference sequence). V was clipped by 3 bases and J by 5 bases; unmatched bases: 5. This CDR3 region has 15 residues. The CDR3 here is CASSFAGQGYQPQHF. CDR3 nucleotide sequence: TGTGCCAGCAGTTTTGCGGGACAGGGATATCAGCCCCAGCATTTT.

DNA of the CDR3: TGTGCCAGCAGACTGCGGGGGGGCTACACCTTC. Amino acids: CASRLRGGYTF. The rearrangement uses TRBV28 and TRBJ1-2, with D tentatively TRBD1 (5 bases). V lost 6 bases, J lost 8 bases, and 10 bases lay in between. This CDR3 region has 11 residues. The germline V gene has CDR1 MDHEN and CDR2 SYDVKM.

CDR3 sequence: CSARRSETQYF. DNA of the CDR3: TGCAGTGCTAGGCGGTCGGAGACCCAGTACTTC. The chain uses TRBV20-1 and TRBJ2-5; D gene uncertain. The V gene's germline CDR1 is DFQATT and CDR2 SNEGSKA (reference sequence). Trimming stripped 3 bases from V and 5 bases from J, with 7 bases between. The CDR3 totals 11 residues.

V is TRBV5-8 and J is TRBJ1-5, with TRBD1 matching over 9 bases. Germline CDR1 SGHTS, CDR2 YDEGEE. V dropped 0 bases and J dropped 6; count of bases not matched to a gene: 7. The CDR3 runs to 16 residues. Here the CDR3 reads CASSLVFGTGTQPQHF. Here the CDR3 DNA reads TGTGCCAGCAGCTTGGTTTTTGGGACAGGGACTCAGCCCCAGCATTTT.

The chain recombines TRBV5-5 with TRBJ2-7; 10 bases map to TRBD1. There are 17 residues in the CDR3. CDR1 is SGHKS, CDR2 YYEKEE, per germline (reference sequence). V shed 4 bases and J 4 bases; nucleotides not matched to a gene: 14. CDR3 in DNA: TGTGCCAGCAGCCCCCGGGGGGGACAGGGGCACCCTTACGAGCAGTACGTC. Its protein is CASSPRGGQGHPYEQYV.

CDR3 nucleotides: TGTGCCAGCTCACCCGGACAGGGGAGTGTGAATGAGCAGTTCTTC. It yields the protein CASSPGQGSVNEQFF. This chain joins TRBV18 and TRBJ2-1, with 9 bases aligning to TRBD1. V gave up 3 bases and J gave up 7 bases; unmatched junction bases: 7. The CDR3 spans 15 residues. Germline-derived CDR1 and CDR2 are KGHSH and LQKENI. The variable domain in full, with the rest retrieved from reference TRBV18 and TRBJ2-1, is NAGVMQNPRHLVRRRGQEARLRCSPMKGHSHVYWYRQLPEEGLKFMVYLQKENIIDESGMPKERFSAEFPKEGPSILRIQQVVRGDSAAYFCASSPGQGSVNEQFFGPGTRLTVL.

The genes are TRBV11-2 and TRBJ2-1, with TRBD2 matching 9 bases. V shed 9 bases and J 3 bases; nucleotides not matched to a gene: 6. Germline V gene lookup returns CDR1 SGHAT and CDR2 FQNNGV. The CDR3 contains 14 residues. Written as DNA, the CDR3 is TGTGCCAGTAAGCGGGAGGCGGACTACAATGAGCAGTTCTTC. Its protein is CASKREADYNEQFF. The full variable domain, completed using reference TRBV11-2 and TRBJ2-1, is EAGVAQSPRYKIIEKRQSVAFWCNPISGHATLYWYQQILGQGPKLLIQFQNNGVVDDSQLPKDRFSAERLKGVDSTLKIQPAKLEDSAVYLCASKREADYNEQFFGPGTRLTVL.

This clone was seen a handful of times. The chain couples TRBV28 to TRBJ1-5; 8 bases align to TRBD1. Unmatched junction bases numbered 5, after V lost 7 bases and J lost 6 bases. Germline CDR1 and CDR2: MDHEN and SYDVKM. The CDR3 has 13 residues. CDR3 in amino acids: CASNDRGTQPQHF. Here the CDR3 DNA reads TGTGCCAGCAACGACAGGGGAACTCAGCCCCAGCATTTT.

This chain connects TRBV9 to TRBJ1-2, with a weak D call TRBD1 (6 bases). V dropped 0 bases and J dropped 6 bases, with 12 bases sitting between them. The CDR3 consists of 14 residues. Looked up from germline, CDR1 is SGDLS and CDR2 is YYNGEE. The CDR3 protein is CASSVGVGGNGYTF. The CDR3 DNA reads TGTGCCAGCAGCGTAGGGGTAGGGGGTAATGGCTACACCTTC.

This rearrangement joins TRBV7-9 to TRBJ2-1; TRBD2 might be the D (5 bases). The V gene lost 6 bases and the J gene lost 0 bases, with 12 bases spanning the gap. The CDR3 sequence is 15 residues long. Germline V gene data show CDR1 as SEHNR and CDR2 as FQNEAQ (reference sequence). CDR3 protein: CASRVGGSSYNEQFF. The CDR3 region has the DNA TGTGCCAGCAGGGTAGGTGGGAGCTCCTACAATGAGCAGTTCTTC.

V gene TRBV6-5 combines with J gene TRBJ2-7; TRBD2 matches 12 bases. Trimming cost V 11 bases and J 4 bases; bases outside gene matches: 9. CDR1 is MNHEY and CDR2 is SVGAGI in the germline V gene. The CDR3 loop spans 14 amino acids. CDR3 in amino acids: CAGKTSGGWYEQYF. The CDR3 DNA is TGTGCCGGGAAAACTAGCGGGGGGTGGTACGAGCAGTACTTC.

The chain recombines TRBV9 with TRBJ1-2; 9 nucleotides agree with TRBD1. After removal of 1 base from V and 4 bases from J, the junction contained 5 bases not matched to a gene. CDR1 and CDR2 (germline): SGDLS, YYNGEE. The CDR3 loop spans 15 amino acids. CDR3 in amino acids: CASSVNSGQGYGYTF. The CDR3 region has the DNA TGTGCCAGCAGCGTAAATTCGGGACAGGGCTATGGCTACACCTTC. Full variable domain (remainder filled in from reference TRBV9 and TRBJ1-2): DSGVTQTPKHLITATGQRVTLRCSPRSGDLSVYWYQQSLDQGLQFLIQYYNGEERAKGNILERFSAQQFPDLHSELNLSSLELGDSALYFCASSVNSGQGYGYTFGSGTRLTVV.